One and the same sample provided the 26 T cell receptor beta chains below, sequenced in a study of T cells expressing NK-cell markers. With the 5' RACE reads reprocessed, TCRdb shows one record per CDR3 protein and no DNA. The table for this sample gives fewer than 16,000 distinct CDR3 sequences. Sample: blood T cells: a sorted CD56 or NKG2C T cell subset, CD4+ or CD8+ T cells, or bulk PBMC T cells (not recorded which). These TCRs come from a man aged 18 to 70 in good health.

The CDR3 is CSVEIQNTEAFF. This rearrangement joins TRBV29-1 to TRBJ1-1. Germline V gives CDR1 SQVTM, CDR2 ANQGSEA. This CDR3 contains 12 residues. Filled out from reference TRBV29-1 and TRBJ1-1, the complete variable domain reads SAVISQKPSRDICQRGTSLTIQCQVDSQVTMMFWYRQQPGQSLTLIATANQGSEATYESGFVIDKFPISRPNLTFSTLTVSNMSPEDSSIYLCSVEIQNTEAFFGQGTRLTVV.

The chain is built from TRBV7-8 and TRBJ2-7; the D gene TCRdb calls, TRBD1, cannot be checked with no DNA. The length of the CDR3 is 17 residues. The germline CDR1 and CDR2 sequences are SGHVS and FQNEAQ. The CDR3 here is CASSQLPGTYYSYEQYF.

This chain connects TRBV5-1 to TRBJ2-7. This CDR3 region has 15 residues. In germline, CDR1 is SGHRS, CDR2 YFSETQ. The CDR3 spells CASSAWTGATYEQYF. Complete variable domain (other parts from reference TRBV5-1 and TRBJ2-7): KAGVTQTPRYLIKTRGQQVTLSCSPISGHRSVSWYQQTPGQGLQFLFEYFSETQRNKGNFPGRFSGRQFSNSRSEMNVSTLELGDSALYLCASSAWTGATYEQYFGPGTRLTVT.

The V gene is TRBV12-3 or TRBV12-4, the J gene TRBJ2-1. The CDR3 extends over 14 amino acids. CDR3 region: CASSPIGSYNEQFF.

The rearrangement uses TRBV7-9 and TRBJ2-7; the D gene TCRdb calls, TRBD1, cannot be checked with no DNA. The CDR3 spans 12 residues. From germline, CDR1 is SEHNR and CDR2 FQNEAQ (reference sequence). The CDR3 here is CASSFDRELQYF.

The chain couples TRBV5-1 to TRBJ2-7; TCRdb designates TRBD1, a call that cannot be tested without DNA. Germline-derived CDR1 and CDR2 are SGHRS and YFSETQ. The CDR3 consists of 15 residues. This CDR3 is CASSPGQGRTYEQYF.

The rearrangement links TRBV19 to TRBJ1-5; TCRdb reports TRBD1, a call that lacks DNA to check it against. The CDR3 contains 19 residues. Germline V CDR1 and CDR2: LNHDA, SQIVND (reference sequence). The CDR3 reads CASSMWWGQDKRSNQPQHF.

V and J are TRBV7-9 and TRBJ2-3; TCRdb's D call, TRBD1, is unchecked because there is no DNA. CDR3 size: 14 residues. Per germline, CDR1 SEHNR and CDR2 FQNEAQ (reference sequence). CDR3 region: CASRHRGITDTQYF.

The gene calls are TRBV4-3 and TRBJ2-1; the D call of TRBD1 rests on TCRdb alone, since no DNA is present to check it. Germline CDR1 LGHNA, CDR2 YSLEER. The CDR3 consists of 16 residues. The CDR3 is CASSPRAEIAYNEQFF.

This chain links TRBV12-3 or TRBV12-4 with TRBJ1-2; TCRdb calls TRBD1, which cannot be checked without DNA. CDR3 length equals 11 residues. The CDR3 region is CASSHRDGYTF.

V is TRBV3-1 and J is TRBJ1-1; the D call from TCRdb, TRBD1, cannot be confirmed without DNA. This CDR3 comprises 20 residues. Germline values: CDR1 LGHDT, CDR2 YNNKEL (reference sequence). This CDR3 reads CASSQGVQGYNAAGNTEAFF.

This chain joins TRBV5-1 and TRBJ2-2. The CDR3 extends over 15 amino acids. The germline V gene has CDR1 SGHRS and CDR2 YFSETQ. CDR3 protein: CASRPNSANTGELFF.

This clonotype is labeled medium-sized based on frequency. V and J are TRBV5-1 and TRBJ2-2; without DNA, the TCRdb call of TRBD2 cannot be checked. CDR3 length: 16 amino acids. Germline V gene sequence: CDR1 SGHRS, CDR2 YFSETQ. The CDR3 sequence: CASSFAGRTSSGELFF.

This rearrangement joins TRBV19 to TRBJ2-5; there is no DNA to check the TCRdb D call of TRBD1. Germline assignment: CDR1 LNHDA and CDR2 SQIVND (reference sequence). The length of the CDR3 is 14 residues. This CDR3 reads CASSTGTDQETQYF.

This chain uses TRBV19 with TRBJ2-4. The CDR3 is 16 amino acids. Germline V gene lookup returns CDR1 LNHDA and CDR2 SQIVND (reference sequence). CDR3: CASSTGGNLAKNIQYF.

V usage is TRBV5-1 and J usage is TRBJ2-2. The CDR3 loop spans 16 amino acids. Germline V gene sequence: CDR1 SGHRS, CDR2 YFSETQ. This CDR3 is CASSSIIGRDTGELFF.

J is TRBJ2-3 and V is TRBV6-5; TCRdb reports TRBD1, a call that lacks DNA to check it against. Germline-derived CDR1 and CDR2 are MNHEY and SVGAGI. The CDR3 runs to 13 residues. CDR3 region: CASKFRGTDTQYF.

The rearrangement uses TRBV28 and TRBJ2-1; the D gene TCRdb calls, TRBD2, cannot be checked with no DNA. Germline V gene sequence: CDR1 MDHEN, CDR2 SYDVKM. The CDR3 length is 12 residues. The CDR3 sequence: CASGTSGHEQFF.

The chain carries TRBV5-1 and TRBJ2-3; TCRdb's D gene call, TRBD2, goes unchecked for lack of DNA. This CDR3 is built from 14 residues. Germline CDR1 and CDR2: SGHRS and YFSETQ. CDR3 amino acids: CASRVTAGVDTQYF.

The chain has TRBV14 and TRBJ2-5; with no DNA, the TCRdb D assignment of TRBD1 cannot be verified. This CDR3 spans 15 amino acids. CDR1 and CDR2 from the germline V gene are SGHDN and FVKESK. The CDR3 loop is CASSQDFRVEETQYF.

V and J are TRBV6-1 and TRBJ1-2. The CDR3 is 14 residues long. Per germline, CDR1 MNHNS and CDR2 SASEGT. CDR3 protein: CASSTTSNVLGYTF.

This sequence joins TRBV20-1 and TRBJ2-6. Germline assignment: CDR1 DFQATT and CDR2 SNEGSKA (reference sequence). This CDR3 comprises 15 residues. CDR3 region: CSARDAVTGANVLTF.

This chain links TRBV5-1 with TRBJ2-6. CDR3 length: 15 residues. Looked up from germline, CDR1 is SGHRS and CDR2 is YFSETQ. CDR3 amino acids: CASSVDGSGANVLTF.

The chain uses TRBV20-1 and TRBJ1-2. This CDR3 contains 11 residues. Germline CDR1 reads DFQATT; CDR2 reads SNEGSKA (reference sequence). CDR3 region: CSASRTESYTF.

V gene TRBV27 combines with J gene TRBJ2-7; TCRdb's D call of TRBD2 is untestable without DNA. The CDR3 extends over 16 amino acids. The germline CDR1 and CDR2 sequences are MNHEY and SMNVEV (reference sequence). The CDR3 protein is CASSLLGGRAAGEQYF.

CDR3 amino acids: CSARDTILGVGNTIYF. The V call is TRBV20-1, the J call TRBJ1-3; absent DNA, TCRdb's TRBD1 call cannot be checked. Germline CDR1 reads DFQATT; CDR2 reads SNEGSKA (reference sequence). The CDR3 spans 16 residues.